This T cell receptor (beta chain) derives from a study of blood T cells in healthy people across ages. The CDR3 runs to 14 residues. CDR1 is MDHEN, CDR2 SYDVKM, per germline. Between the trimmed V and J ends, which lost 6 bases and 1 base, there was a span of 10 bases. Through a sample-barcoded 5' primer and a J-beta primer mix, a second PCR was run for 7 to 11 cycles. TCRdb re-analysed the 5' RACE reads in MiXCR, keeping a single row per CDR3 protein. Of 450,000 to 650,000 distinct CDR3 sequences listed, 20% to 30% are singletons. This clonotype occurred a few times. A further study also used this sample, focusing on T cells of mothers and their children.

Sequences were obtained from blood. This chain connects TRBV28 to TRBJ1-5; D might be TRBD1 (5 bases). The TCR comes from a boy between 10 and 17 years old in good health. The CDR3 nucleotides are TGTGCCAGCAGCCCTTGGGGCAGCAATCAGCCCCAGCATTTT. This translates into CASSPWGSNQPQHF.